The entry that follows covers one T cell receptor beta chain sequence. The antigen this receptor binds is unknown. No much larger clonotype is one base removed from it; base qualities were not supplied. TCRbeta CDR3 regions were amplified from genomic DNA by means of the immunoSEQ Assay, a bias-controlled multiplex PCR. Per the authors' processing: The number of nucleated cells in each sample was estimated by amplification of reference gene primers within the assay. To quantify the absolute abundance of each unique TCRbeta CDR3 rearrangement, sequence reads were collapsed and filtered. Productive Simpson clonality was computed per sample as the square root of Simpson's diversity index over productive rearrangements. The immuneACCESS repertoire file appears here via TCRdb, limited to in-frame rearrangements. These files lack a portion of the clones; in checked studies, under half of the deficit traces to unresolved V genes, and the cause of the others is not known. The DNA was the basis for D and trimming; V, J and clone size are from that table. This sample holds 110,000 or so clones; 75% to 85% were observed only once. The ten largest clones take up under 8% of the sample.

V drops 1 base and J drops 4 bases, leaving 11 bases in between. From cysteine to phenylalanine, the CDR3 is 15 amino acids long. Solely the CDR3 DNA is kept, with 45 bases framed from the first base. Per the germline V gene (reference sequence), SEHNR is the CDR1 and FQNEAQ is the CDR2. The sample comes from a study of blood T cell repertoires in COVID-19 (dated by TCRdb to about 2020). At the level of the whole study: Samples from collaborators originated in the United States, Italy and Spain and spanned both the acute and convalescent phases of COVID-19. The prospective study material was composed of cDNA or gDNA derived from T cells, B-cell-depleted T cells, or PBMCs. Deeply sampled blood TCRbeta repertoires from subjects exposed to, actively infected with, or recovered from COVID-19 were included in the dataset. The repertoires were released in a freely available public database meant as a resource for research on the immune response to SARS-CoV-2. Samples came from the ongoing ImmuneRACE study (first 160 participants) plus 1,254 subjects from 6 global collaborators. The sample metadata nearly always contained a de-identified subject ID, COVID-19 status, age in years and sex. HLA class I and class II types, where available, came from metadata supplied by the sample provider rather than from assay-based typing. Study-wide findings and limitations: How much clinical and demographic metadata was included differed by source and by participant, and the metadata was provided uncurated.

Collaborating institutions collected whole blood in K2EDTA tubes following their own protocols. Collaborator samples were shipped for TCRbeta analysis as frozen whole blood, isolated PBMCs, or DNA extracted from either sample type. The rearrangement combines TRBV7-9 with TRBJ1-3, with TRBD1 tentatively as D gene (6 bases match). The sequence was collected from a woman older than 75 with active or convalescent COVID-19. Input material: peripheral blood. The CDR3 in this case is CASSLGGQQGNTIYF. The base sequence is TGTGCCAGCAGCTTAGGGGGACAACAGGGAAACACCATATATTTT.